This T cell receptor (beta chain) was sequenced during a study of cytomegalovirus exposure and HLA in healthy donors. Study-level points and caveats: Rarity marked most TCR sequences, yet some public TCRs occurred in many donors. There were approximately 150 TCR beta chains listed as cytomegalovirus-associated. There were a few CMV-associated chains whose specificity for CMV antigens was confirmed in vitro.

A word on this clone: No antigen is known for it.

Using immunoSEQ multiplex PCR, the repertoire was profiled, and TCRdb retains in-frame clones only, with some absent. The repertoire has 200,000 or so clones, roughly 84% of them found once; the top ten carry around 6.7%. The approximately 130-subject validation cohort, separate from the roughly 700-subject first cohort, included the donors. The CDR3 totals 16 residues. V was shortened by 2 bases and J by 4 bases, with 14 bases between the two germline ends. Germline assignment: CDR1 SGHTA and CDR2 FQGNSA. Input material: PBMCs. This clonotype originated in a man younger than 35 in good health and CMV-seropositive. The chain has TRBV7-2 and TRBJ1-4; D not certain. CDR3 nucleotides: TGTGCCAGCAGCTTAAATGCGGGCAGCGGTAATGAAAAACTGTTTTTT. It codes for CASSLNAGSGNEKLFF.